This entry concerns a single TCR beta chain. The data were taken from a study of blood T cell repertoires in COVID-19. Study-wide context: COVID-19 samples, acute and convalescent, were from the United States, Italy and Spain. From T cells, B-cell-depleted T cells, or PBMCs came the material, which was cDNA or gDNA.

As processed by the authors: It was from reference gene primer amplification that nucleated cell counts were estimated. Only in-frame clones appear in the TCRdb table, and some are missing; sequencing was by immunoSEQ multiplex PCR. That table supplies the V and J calls and clone size; D and trimming were determined from the DNA. The sample contains 130,000 to 150,000 clones, roughly 84% of which appear only once. The CDR3 covers 13 residues. Germline V gives CDR1 SEHNR, CDR2 FQNEAQ (reference sequence). The ends lost 7 bases at V and 5 bases at J; junction bases unmatched: 5. This sequence was found in a human donor in a cohort sampled during active COVID-19. This sequence joins TRBV7-9 and TRBJ1-5; 7 bases align to TRBD1. The specimen sequenced was peripheral blood. DNA of the CDR3: TGTGCCAGCACCCCAACAGGGGATCAGCCCCAGCATTTT. Encoded protein: CASTPTGDQPQHF.